These T cell receptor beta chains were read from a single sample in a study of human T cells and chemical hapten exposure. MiXCR, applied by TCRdb to the RACE reads, yields one record per CDR3 protein. The data show 100,000 to 150,000 distinct CDR3 sequences, with around 13% seen just once and 0.8% to 1% held by the top ten. The sequencing used whole blood, collected in connection with sensitization to the hapten diphenylcyclopropenone (DPC). The receptors shown here come from a man between 18 and 29 years old with alopecia areata. Some clones in this sample may be carry-over from other donors' samples. The conserved cysteine and the conserved F or W are not part of the CDR3 here.

j_call,cdr3_length,v_call,cdr3_aa
TRBJ2-5,12,TRBV29-1,SVEQPGGDETQY
TRBJ2-5,14,TRBV7-2,ASSFRGSSYQETQY
TRBJ1-4,13,TRBV18,ASSPPEGRGEKLF
TRBJ2-1,11,TRBV6-2/TRBV6-3,ASRPRRANEQF
TRBJ1-4,11,TRBV2,ASSVDPTEKLF
TRBJ1-1,9,TRBV20-1,SGPMNTEAF
TRBJ2-1,13,TRBV6-2/TRBV6-3,ASSLTPDRGGEQF
TRBJ1-1,9,TRBV20-1,SASVDTEAF
TRBJ1-1,13,TRBV4-1,ASSLATGVGTEAF
TRBJ1-4,14,TRBV5-5,ASSTGTVTTNEKLF
TRBJ1-5,11,TRBV9,ASGRVGNQPQH
TRBJ2-1,14,TRBV13,ASSSGQGLSYNEQF
TRBJ1-1,12,TRBV12-3/TRBV12-4,ASSFVQGGAEAF
TRBJ1-6,12,TRBV4-3,ASSQSRGSPPLH
TRBJ2-5,12,TRBV5-4,ASSLKQGQETQY
TRBJ2-3,12,TRBV20-1,STSSSGIPDTQY
TRBJ1-2,11,TRBV5-1,ASSSSYDYGYT
TRBJ2-5,12,TRBV5-1,ASSLGQGRETQY
TRBJ2-3,9,TRBV12-3/TRBV12-4,ASSITDTQY
TRBJ1-1,12,TRBV12-3/TRBV12-4,ASSAGTGWTEAF
TRBJ2-2,12,TRBV20-1,SATQRMNTGELF